These T cell receptor beta chains were read from a single sample in a study of cytomegalovirus exposure and HLA in healthy donors. TCRdb's copy holds only in-frame clones and misses some; the assay was immunoSEQ multiplex PCR. The top ten clones hold about 3% of a sample with roughly 140,000 clones, 85% to 90% of them seen once. The sequenced sample consisted of PBMCs. The receptors originated from a woman aged 18-30 years in good health and CMV-seropositive. Both conserved end residues are trimmed from each CDR3.

v_call: TRBV29-1
cdr3_length: 11
cdr3_aa: SVGAEVGQPQH

v_call: TRBV5-1
cdr3_length: 15
cdr3_aa: ASSLGASGTYQETQY

v_call: TRBV5-4
cdr3_length: 13
cdr3_aa: ASSLRTTDTDTQY

v_call: TRBV9
cdr3_length: 15
cdr3_aa: ASSVAGRASERDTIY

v_call: TRBV30
cdr3_length: 10
cdr3_aa: AWSWTEREQY

v_call: TRBV19
cdr3_length: 13
cdr3_aa: ASTQGLAGPDEQY

v_call: TRBV14
cdr3_length: 13
cdr3_aa: ASSLISGNTGELF

v_call: TRBV6-5
cdr3_length: 12
cdr3_aa: ASSSETSGIIRI

v_call: TRBV30
cdr3_length: 11
cdr3_aa: AWSRGTYYEQY

v_call: TRBV2
cdr3_length: 12
cdr3_aa: ASSLRTESYGYT

v_call: TRBV5-6
cdr3_length: 14
cdr3_aa: ASSLELAGGIGGQY

v_call: TRBV5-6
cdr3_length: 12
cdr3_aa: ASSYGTGKAEQY

v_call: TRBV11-2
cdr3_length: 12
cdr3_aa: ASSLGRGSYEQY

v_call: TRBV6-1
cdr3_length: 14
cdr3_aa: ASSVGHWTSGDEQY

v_call: TRBV7-3
cdr3_length: 12
cdr3_aa: ASSQRTGTGELF

v_call: TRBV5-6
cdr3_length: 13
cdr3_aa: ASSSTQLSTDTQY

v_call: TRBV2
cdr3_length: 14
cdr3_aa: ASSASGTGSNQPQH

v_call: TRBV2
cdr3_length: 12
cdr3_aa: ASSDLAGVYEQY

v_call: TRBV6-5
cdr3_length: 12
cdr3_aa: ASTRGSGANVLT

v_call: TRBV5-1
cdr3_length: 12
cdr3_aa: ASSLIFGSTEAF

v_call: TRBV5-1
cdr3_length: 13
cdr3_aa: ASRPGQGSYNEQF

v_call: TRBV5-6
cdr3_length: 12
cdr3_aa: ASSSTGGRETQY

v_call: TRBV10-2
cdr3_length: 11
cdr3_aa: ASSGGGYTEAF

v_call: TRBV30
cdr3_length: 10
cdr3_aa: AWIIRDTEAF

v_call: TRBV6-4
cdr3_length: 12
cdr3_aa: ASSRQLNTGELF

v_call: TRBV5-1
cdr3_length: 11
cdr3_aa: ASSSGSAGELF

v_call: TRBV5-6
cdr3_length: 10
cdr3_aa: ASSGDRGEQY

v_call: TRBV11-3
cdr3_length: 13
cdr3_aa: ASSHDVTGNTEAF

v_call: TRBV14
cdr3_length: 12
cdr3_aa: ASKPQGQNTEAF

v_call: TRBV27
cdr3_length: 14
cdr3_aa: ASSLFDTYNTGELF

v_call: TRBV27
cdr3_length: 16
cdr3_aa: ASSPRPAGLAQGYEQY

v_call: TRBV30
cdr3_length: 13
cdr3_aa: AWSVRLAGGETQY

v_call: TRBV7-2
cdr3_length: 13
cdr3_aa: ASSEGSSGSYEQY

v_call: TRBV18
cdr3_length: 12
cdr3_aa: ASSPPGQAYNHH

v_call: TRBV4-2
cdr3_length: 13
cdr3_aa: ASSQDWTSGYEQY

v_call: TRBV4-3
cdr3_length: 14
cdr3_aa: ASSLSGVSGANVLT

v_call: TRBV2
cdr3_length: 11
cdr3_aa: ASSDQDNEKLF

v_call: TRBV2
cdr3_length: 13
cdr3_aa: ASRSSGGFYNEQF

v_call: TRBV19
cdr3_length: 11
cdr3_aa: ASSIRTSDEQF

v_call: TRBV2
cdr3_length: 12
cdr3_aa: ASSTPVAGAEQF

v_call: TRBV2
cdr3_length: 14
cdr3_aa: ASSKTVTDSNQPQH

v_call: TRBV9
cdr3_length: 13
cdr3_aa: ASSVGTTYQETQY

v_call: TRBV29-1
cdr3_length: 10
cdr3_aa: SAYFPGTEAF